Given below is one T cell receptor beta chain in context. This sample was taken from a study of blood T cell repertoires in COVID-19. Study information: Acute-phase and convalescent COVID-19 samples originated in the United States, Italy and Spain. T cells, B-cell-depleted T cells, or PBMCs provided the cDNA or gDNA that served as material.

Authors' methods: Amplification with reference gene primers provided the estimates of nucleated cell counts. Assay used: immunoSEQ multiplex PCR; TCRdb lists only in-frame clones, some missing. The V and J calls and the clone size are those of that table, but D and trimming were determined from the DNA. The repertoire holds some 70,000 clones, with over 75% as singletons. This CDR3 is built from 13 residues. Trimming removed 7 bases from V and 4 bases from J; junction bases left unmatched: 5. Germline CDR1 and CDR2: SQVTM and ANQGSEA. This sequence joins TRBV29-1 and TRBJ2-5; 11 bases fit TRBD1. The sequencing input was peripheral blood. This TCR was recovered from a man between 65 and 80 years old with active or convalescent COVID-19. As DNA, the CDR3 is TGCAGCGCGGGACAGGGGGAGAGAGAGACCCAGTACTTC. It codes for CSAGQGERETQYF.